One sample yielded the 21 T cell receptor beta chains listed below, sequenced in a study of cytomegalovirus exposure and HLA in healthy donors. The PCR ran on 60 Vbeta and 13 Jbeta primers. Some clones are missing from TCRdb's copy, which holds only in-frame ones; the method was immunoSEQ multiplex PCR. This table has 150,000 or so clones, almost 80% appearing once. Sequenced sample: PBMCs. The receptors were gathered from a male donor in good health and CMV-seronegative.

The V gene is TRBV18, the J gene TRBJ1-2, with TRBD1 matching 9 bases. Germline lookup yields CDR1 KGHSH and CDR2 LQKENI. The CDR3 is made up of 16 amino acids. V gave up 4 bases and J gave up 7 bases; unmatched junction bases: 13. This CDR3 reads CASSLNPRDRVSGYTF. The CDR3 bases are TGTGCCAGCTCACTCAATCCCCGGGACAGGGTGTCTGGCTACACCTTC. Variable domain in full (rest from reference TRBV18 and TRBJ1-2): NAGVMQNPRHLVRRRGQEARLRCSPMKGHSHVYWYRQLPEEGLKFMVYLQKENIIDESGMPKERFSAEFPKEGPSILRIQQVVRGDSAAYFCASSLNPRDRVSGYTFGSGTRLTVV.

The chain recombines TRBV27 with TRBJ2-1; the D gene is possibly TRBD2 (5 bases). V lost 2 bases and J lost 1, with 6 bases in between. This CDR3 spans 14 amino acids. CDR1 is MNHEY, CDR2 SMNVEV, per germline (reference sequence). CDR3 region: CASSLAGSYNEQFF. In DNA, the CDR3 is TGTGCCAGCAGTTTAGCGGGTTCCTACAATGAGCAGTTCTTC.

This clone was recorded a few times. The rearrangement uses TRBV6-6 and TRBJ2-7; D possibly corresponds to TRBD2 (5 bases). V lost 0 bases to trimming and J lost 2 bases, with 8 bases between them. Germline V lookup: CDR1 MNHNY, CDR2 SVGAGI (reference sequence). The CDR3 length is 14 residues. Here the CDR3 DNA reads TGTGCCAGCAGTTACTCGGAGGCCGCCTACGAGCAGTACTTC. Translated, it gives CASSYSEAAYEQYF.

The V call is TRBV7-6, the J call TRBJ2-3, with 7 bases aligning to TRBD1. Losses at the gene ends were 5 bases for V and 2 bases for J; bases not matched to a gene: 13. Germline CDR1 reads SGHVS; CDR2 reads FNYEAQ. This CDR3 has 17 residues. The CDR3 DNA is TGTGCCAGCAGCCAACGCCCGAGACAGGGCCACACAGATACGCAGTATTTT. Its translation is CASSQRPRQGHTDTQYF.

The gene calls are TRBV27 and TRBJ2-7; a weak D match, TRBD1 (6 bases). Germline V CDR1 and CDR2: MNHEY, SMNVEV (reference sequence). The CDR3 is made up of 15 amino acids. V lost 5 bases and J 4 bases, leaving 18 bases between the germline ends. CDR3 in DNA: TGTGCCAGCAGTCCCCGTGCCCAGGGGACATACGAGCAGTACTTC. Its protein product is CASSPRAQGTYEQYF.

The chain uses TRBV2 and TRBJ2-1, with TRBD1 matching 8 bases. The CDR3 runs 16 residues. Unmatched junction bases numbered 14, after V lost 8 bases and J lost 5 bases. The V gene's germline CDR1 is SNHLY and CDR2 FYNNEI. The CDR3 loop reads CASYNPPGQANNEQFF. Here the CDR3 DNA reads TGTGCCAGCTATAATCCTCCGGGACAGGCAAACAATGAGCAGTTCTTC.

The CDR3, as DNA: TGTGCCAGCAGTTTCCGCAGGGTCACCGGGGAGCTGTTTTTT. It yields the protein CASSFRRVTGELFF. The J gene is TRBJ2-2, the V gene TRBV27, with a tentative D call TRBD1 (5 bases). Trimming removed 3 bases from V and 4 bases from J, with 9 bases in between. CDR3 length: 14 residues. Germline-derived CDR1 and CDR2 are MNHEY and SMNVEV (reference sequence).

The chain links TRBV6-1 to TRBJ1-6, with a tentative D call TRBD1 (5 bases). The CDR3 sequence is 14 residues long. The V and J ends lost 4 bases and 7 bases respectively, with 11 bases between them. Germline CDR1 reads MNHNS; CDR2 reads SASEGT. CDR3 protein: CASSVSRANSPLHF. The CDR3 DNA reads TGTGCCAGCAGTGTGTCCAGGGCCAATTCACCCCTCCACTTT.

The V gene is TRBV4-3, the J gene TRBJ2-1; TRBD2 agrees at 13 bases. V dropped 1 base and J dropped 6; count of bases not matched to a gene: 0. The CDR3 consists of 15 residues. Germline CDR1 and CDR2: LGHNA and YSLEER. The chain's CDR3 is CASSQGLAGGNEQFF. CDR3 nucleotide sequence: TGCGCCAGCAGCCAAGGACTAGCGGGGGGCAATGAGCAGTTCTTC.

The rearrangement links TRBV6-4 to TRBJ2-3; 10 positions agree with TRBD2. V lost 2 bases and J lost 1; bases outside the gene matches: 3. The CDR3 is made up of 16 amino acids. Germline V CDR1 and CDR2: MRHNA, SNTAGT. The CDR3 coding sequence is TGTGCCAGCAGTGACCAAAGCGGGAGGGGCACAGATACGCAGTATTTT. Its protein product is CASSDQSGRGTDTQYF.

In this sample, this clone turned up a few times. The J gene is TRBJ2-1, the V gene TRBV10-3; perhaps TRBD1 as D (6 bases). CDR1 and CDR2 (germline): ENHRY, SYGVKD. The CDR3 consists of 15 residues. Between the trimmed V and J ends, which lost 2 bases and 0 bases, there was a span of 8 bases. The CDR3 here is CAISEDRSSYNEQFF. CDR3 nucleotide sequence: TGTGCCATCAGTGAGGACAGGAGCTCCTACAATGAGCAGTTCTTC.

A remark on this clone: Compared with germline, one end of the junction differs, possibly owing to a read error. This chain links TRBV7-9 with TRBJ2-3; D is undetermined. Germline CDR1 SEHNR, CDR2 FQNEAQ (reference sequence). This CDR3 spans 12 amino acids. The CDR3 coding sequence is TGTTCCAGCAGCCAGAGCACAGATACGCAGTATTTT. Translation: CSSSQSTDTQYF.

This clone came up once. V gene TRBV12-5 combines with J gene TRBJ1-2; D not certain. CDR1 LGHNT and CDR2 FRNRAP come from the germline V gene. The V end lost 1 base, the J end lost 3 bases, and 6 bases lay between the germline ends. The CDR3 has 13 residues. CDR3 sequence: CASGLAYYYGYTF. In nucleotides, the CDR3 is TGTGCTAGTGGTTTGGCCTACTACTATGGCTACACCTTC.

The rearrangement links TRBV7-9 to TRBJ2-2; D is possibly TRBD2 (6 bases). Germline CDR1 SEHNR, CDR2 FQNEAQ (reference sequence). This CDR3 region has 15 residues. V lost 3 bases to trimming and J lost 1 base, with 9 bases between them. CDR3 residues: CASSFVSGNTGELFF. The CDR3 bases are TGTGCCAGCAGCTTCGTTAGCGGGAACACCGGGGAGCTGTTTTTT.

The chain couples TRBV27 to TRBJ2-1, with 11 positions matching TRBD1. This CDR3 spans 15 amino acids. In germline, CDR1 is MNHEY, CDR2 SMNVEV (reference sequence). V trimming: 7 bases; J trimming: 6 bases; junction bases outside the gene matches: 8. The CDR3 loop is CASTRTGGAGNEQFF. The CDR3 bases are TGTGCCAGCACCCGGACAGGGGGCGCGGGCAATGAGCAGTTCTTC.

About this clone itself: Germline is not matched at one junction end, which may reflect a read error. This rearrangement joins TRBV7-9 to TRBJ1-4; D remains ambiguous. The CDR3 has 16 residues. Germline V gene sequence: CDR1 SEHNR, CDR2 FQNEAQ (reference sequence). Written as DNA, the CDR3 is TGTTCCAGCAGCTCCGCTCCGGCGGGCACTAATGAAAAACTGTTTTTT. Its protein product is CSSSSAPAGTNEKLFF.

A note on this clone: At one end, the junction sequence differs from germline, possibly due to a read error. This rearrangement joins TRBV5-1 to TRBJ1-4, with D tentatively TRBD1 (6 bases). The germline V gene encodes CDR1 SGHRS and CDR2 YFSETQ. The CDR3 runs to 17 residues. CDR3 in DNA: TGCGCCAGCAGCTTGATGGGCGGGGGCCCCTCTAAGGAAAAACTGTTTTTT. Encoded protein: CASSLMGGGPSKEKLFF.

J is TRBJ2-3 and V is TRBV9; no clear D gene. Trimming stripped 3 bases from V and 4 bases from J, with 6 bases between. CDR3 length: 12 amino acids. The germline V gene has CDR1 SGDLS and CDR2 YYNGEE. Here the CDR3 DNA reads TGTGCCAGCAGCGCCGCGTCAGATACGCAGTATTTT. As protein: CASSAASDTQYF. The entire variable domain, with the rest obtained from reference TRBV9 and TRBJ2-3, is as follows: DSGVTQTPKHLITATGQRVTLRCSPRSGDLSVYWYQQSLDQGLQFLIQYYNGEERAKGNILERFSAQQFPDLHSELNLSSLELGDSALYFCASSAASDTQYFGPGTRLTVL.

The CDR3 nucleotides read TGCAGTGCTAGAACCATAGATGAAGCTTTCTTT. The encoded protein is CSARTIDEAFF. This sequence joins TRBV20-1 and TRBJ1-1; D not resolved. Germline loops: CDR1 DFQATT, CDR2 SNEGSKA (reference sequence). With 2 bases removed from V and 7 bases from J, the gap between germline ends came to 8 bases. The CDR3 is 11 amino acids.

The genes are TRBV5-1 and TRBJ1-4; D unresolved. V was pared by 0 bases and J by 2 bases, with 8 bases between. This CDR3 is built from 15 residues. Germline loops: CDR1 SGHRS, CDR2 YFSETQ. This chain's CDR3 is CASSLGRGTNEKLFF. The CDR3 DNA sequence: TGCGCCAGCAGCTTGGGACGAGGGACTAATGAAAAACTGTTTTTT.

The chain is built from TRBV5-1 and TRBJ2-7; TRBD1 matches 8 bases. The CDR3 is 13 residues long. V trimming: 4 bases; J trimming: 7 bases; junction bases outside the gene matches: 7. In germline, CDR1 is SGHRS, CDR2 YFSETQ. The CDR3 nucleotides read TGCGCCAGCAGCCAGCAGGGGGCAAGTGAGCAGTACTTC. Its translation is CASSQQGASEQYF.